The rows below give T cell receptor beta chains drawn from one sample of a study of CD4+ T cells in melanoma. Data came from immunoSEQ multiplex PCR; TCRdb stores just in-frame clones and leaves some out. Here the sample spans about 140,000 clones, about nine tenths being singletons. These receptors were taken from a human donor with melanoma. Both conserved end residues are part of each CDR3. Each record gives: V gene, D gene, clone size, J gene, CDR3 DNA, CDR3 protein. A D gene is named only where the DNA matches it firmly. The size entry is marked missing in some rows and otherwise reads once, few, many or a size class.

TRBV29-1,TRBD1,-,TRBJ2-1,TGCAGCGTCCACGCCCGATTACAGGGGGATGAGCAGTTCTTC,CSVHARLQGDEQFF
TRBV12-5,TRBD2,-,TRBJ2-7,TGTGCTAGTGGTCCCCCGCCTAGCGGGCCGAGCTCCTACGAGCAGTACTTC,CASGPPPSGPSSYEQYF
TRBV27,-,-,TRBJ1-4,TGTGCCAGCAGTCTCCTGGGGGCGGGGAATGAAAAACTGTTTTTT,CASSLLGAGNEKLFF
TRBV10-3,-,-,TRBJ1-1,TGTGCCATCAGTGACCCCGGGTCAGGGAACACTGAAGCTTTCTTT,CAISDPGSGNTEAFF
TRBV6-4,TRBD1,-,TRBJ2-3,TGTGCCAGTCGAAGGGACAGGTACACAGATACGCAGTATTTT,CASRRDRYTDTQYF
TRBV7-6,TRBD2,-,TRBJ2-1,TGTGCCAGCAGCTGGACTAGCGGGGGGGCTAGGGAGCAGTTCTTC,CASSWTSGGAREQFF
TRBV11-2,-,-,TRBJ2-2,TGTGCCAGCAGCCTCAGGGATGGGACCGGGGAGCTGTTTTTT,CASSLRDGTGELFF
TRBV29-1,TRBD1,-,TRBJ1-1,TGCAGCGTGAATTCAGGGGGCTATGAAGCTTTCTTT,CSVNSGGYEAFF
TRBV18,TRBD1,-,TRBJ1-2,TGTGCCAGTTCGGCGGGGACAGCTGATGGCTACACCTTC,CASSAGTADGYTF
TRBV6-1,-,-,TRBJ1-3,TGTGCCAGCAGTGAAGCCAGCACCTCTGGAAACACCATATATTTT,CASSEASTSGNTIYF
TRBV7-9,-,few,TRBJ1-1,TGTGCCAGCAGCCAAGGGAACACTGAAGCTTTCTTT,CASSQGNTEAFF
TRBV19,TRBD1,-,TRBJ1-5,TGTGCCAGTAGTAGCGCACAGGGGAGAAAGGTTCAGCCCCAGCATTTT,CASSSAQGRKVQPQHF
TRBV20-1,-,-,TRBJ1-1,TGCAGTGCTAGAGAAAACACTGAAGCTTTCTTT,CSARENTEAFF
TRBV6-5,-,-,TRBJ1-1,TGTGCCAGCAGCCCCGTCGCAGCGAACACTGAAGCTTTCTTT,CASSPVAANTEAFF
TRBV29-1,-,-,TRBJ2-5,TGCAGCTCTCGCAGGGAATCAGGGACCCAGTACTTC,CSSRRESGTQYF
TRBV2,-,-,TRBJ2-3,TGTGCCAGCAAGGGGCGGCTTCTCACAGATACGCAGTATTTT,CASKGRLLTDTQYF
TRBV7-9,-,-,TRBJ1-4,TGTGCCAGCAGCTTAGATGGCAGGGGAAATGAAAAACTGTTTTTT,CASSLDGRGNEKLFF
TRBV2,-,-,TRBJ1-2,TGTGCCAGCGCAGGGATTAACTATGGCTACACCTTC,CASAGINYGYTF
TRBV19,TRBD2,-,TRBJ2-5,TGTGCCAGTAGTATTTTTTGGGACTACGATACAGAGACCCAGTACTTC,CASSIFWDYDTETQYF
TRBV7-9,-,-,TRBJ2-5,TGTGCCAGCAGCTTTGTCGGAGAAGAGACCCAGTACTTC,CASSFVGEETQYF
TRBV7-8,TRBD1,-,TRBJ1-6,TGTGCCAGCAGCTTAGCGACAGGGGGCGTCGGTAATTCACCCCTCCACTTT,CASSLATGGVGNSPLHF
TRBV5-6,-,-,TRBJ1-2,TGTGCCAGCAGCTTAGGACAGTACTATGGCTACACCTTC,CASSLGQYYGYTF
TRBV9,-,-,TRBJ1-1,TGTGCCAGCACCCTAGGGGTGACCTTCGGTGAAGCTTTCTTT,CASTLGVTFGEAFF
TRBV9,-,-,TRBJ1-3,TGTGCCAGCAGCGTAGCCGAGATCTCTGGAAACACCATATATTTT,CASSVAEISGNTIYF